The next 28 T cell receptor beta chains were all read from a single sample in a study of T cell responses to AZD1222 COVID-19 vaccine. Produced via immunoSEQ multiplex PCR; TCRdb's table is partial and in-frame only. Of about 78,000 clones listed, about nine tenths are singletons. The sample in question was peripheral blood, obtained 28 days after the second AZD1222 dose. The origin of the receptors is an adult who received the AZD1222 COVID-19 vaccine.

The chain uses TRBV27 and TRBJ2-7; 7 bases are shared with TRBD1. The germline V gene has CDR1 MNHEY and CDR2 SMNVEV (reference sequence). There are 15 residues in the CDR3. J lost 4 bases, V lost 1 base, and 7 bases had no gene match. The CDR3 is CASSLYGPTGYEQYF. DNA of the CDR3: TGTGCCAGCAGTTTATATGGCCCGACAGGGTACGAGCAGTACTTC.

The chain uses TRBV5-8 and TRBJ2-7; 9 bases are shared with TRBD2. Germline assignment: CDR1 SGHTS and CDR2 YDEGEE. The J segment lost 3 bases and the V segment lost 0 bases, leaving 4 bases of the junction unmatched. This CDR3 region has 15 residues. This chain's CDR3 is CASSLEAGGYYEQYF. In DNA form, the CDR3 reads TGTGCCAGCAGCTTGGAGGCGGGGGGGTACTACGAGCAGTACTTC.

This sequence joins TRBV3-1 (or the pseudogene TRBV3-2) and TRBJ1-1; D is perhaps TRBD1 (5 bases). The CDR3 is 12 residues long. Trimming took off 4 bases at V and 6 bases at J, with 9 bases between the two ends. The germline V gene encodes CDR1 LGHDT and CDR2 YNNKEL (reference sequence). The CDR3 DNA follows: TGTGCCAGCAGCCGAGACAGATCTGAAGCTTTCTTT. Translation: CASSRDRSEAFF.

The CDR3 region has the DNA TGTGCCAGCAGCCAAGGGGGCGGAAGCTCCTACGAGCAGTACTTC. Translated: CASSQGGGSSYEQYF. This chain joins TRBV9 and TRBJ2-7; 7 bases agree with TRBD1. Germline assignment: CDR1 SGDLS and CDR2 YYNGEE. After removal of 4 bases from V and 0 bases from J, the junction contained 7 bases not matched to a gene. This CDR3 comprises 15 residues. The variable domain in full, completed from reference TRBV9 and TRBJ2-7, reads DSGVTQTPKHLITATGQRVTLRCSPRSGDLSVYWYQQSLDQGLQFLIQYYNGEERAKGNILERFSAQQFPDLHSELNLSSLELGDSALYFCASSQGGGSSYEQYFGPGTRLTVT.

This clone was observed a few times. This chain uses TRBV12-3 or TRBV12-4 with TRBJ2-7; D not certain. There are 11 residues in the CDR3. V lost 5 bases and J 3 bases, leaving 5 bases between the germline ends. For the CDR3, the DNA is TGTGCCAGCAGTAGATACTACGAGCAGTACTTC. Amino acid sequence: CASSRYYEQYF.

This clone was found once. This chain connects TRBV5-4 to TRBJ2-2; no reliable D call. V dropped 0 bases and J dropped 5 bases, with 5 bases sitting between them. Germline CDR1 is SGHNT and CDR2 is YYREEE (reference sequence). This CDR3 comprises 13 residues. The CDR3 loop is CASSLDSTGELFF. For the CDR3, the DNA is TGTGCCAGCAGCTTGGACTCTACCGGGGAGCTGTTTTTT. The whole variable domain, remainder taken from reference TRBV5-4 and TRBJ2-2, is ETGVTQSPTHLIKTRGQQVTLRCSSQSGHNTVSWYQQALGQGPQFIFQYYREEENGRGNFPPRFSGLQFPNYSSELNVNALELDDSALYLCASSLDSTGELFFGEGSRLTVL.

The chain couples TRBV7-9 to TRBJ1-1; D gene unclear. The CDR3 sequence is 14 residues long. Germline CDR1 SEHNR, CDR2 FQNEAQ (reference sequence). Trimming took 5 bases from V and 1 from J, leaving 11 bases between them. The CDR3: CASSAHTANTEAFF. For the CDR3, the DNA is TGTGCCAGCAGCGCCCACACAGCGAACACTGAAGCTTTCTTT. Supplemented by reference TRBV7-9 and TRBJ1-1, the full variable domain reads DTGVSQNPRHKITKRGQNVTFRCDPISEHNRLYWYRQTLGQGPEFLTYFQNEAQLEKSRLLSDRFSAERPKGSFSTLEIQRTEQGDSAMYLCASSAHTANTEAFFGQGTRLTVV.

The chain joins TRBV7-9 to TRBJ2-7, with D perhaps being TRBD1 or TRBD2 (5 bases each). The CDR3 is 13 residues long. The germline CDR1 and CDR2 sequences are SEHNR and FQNEAQ (reference sequence). The V gene lost 5 bases and the J gene lost 4 bases, with 12 bases spanning the gap. The CDR3 sequence: CASSVGPNYEQYF. For the CDR3, the DNA is TGTGCCAGCAGCGTGGGACCGAATTACGAGCAGTACTTC.

In this sample, this clone turned up once. The chain is built from TRBV3-1 (or the pseudogene TRBV3-2) and TRBJ2-2; either TRBD1 or TRBD2 may fit D (5 bases each). This CDR3 has 14 amino acids. Trimming shortened V by 4 bases and J by 5 bases, and 11 bases separated the two germline ends. Germline assignment: CDR1 LGHDT and CDR2 YNNKEL (reference sequence). The CDR3 protein is CASSRGTPTGELFF. As DNA, the CDR3 is TGTGCCAGCAGCCGGGGGACGCCGACCGGGGAGCTGTTTTTT.

The rearrangement links TRBV6-1 to TRBJ2-7, with D perhaps TRBD1 (6 bases). With 3 bases removed from V and 6 bases from J, the gap between germline ends came to 15 bases. The CDR3 has 14 residues. Looked up from germline, CDR1 is MNHNS and CDR2 is SASEGT. CDR3 sequence: CASSDGRGVGEQYF. In DNA, the CDR3 is TGTGCCAGCAGTGATGGCAGGGGAGTTGGCGAGCAGTACTTC.

For this clone: A read error may account for a junction end that differs from germline. The V gene is TRBV7-8, the J gene TRBJ2-7, with D possibly matching TRBD1 (5 bases). The germline gives CDR1 SGHVS, CDR2 FQNEAQ. The CDR3 sequence is 13 residues long. In nucleotides, the CDR3 is TGTGCCAGCAGATTAGTAGGGGTCCACGAGCAGTACTTC. It encodes CASRLVGVHEQYF.

The chain is built from TRBV21-1 and TRBJ2-7; the table's TRBD1 call for D was not verified on the DNA. TRBV21-1 has pseudogene status. The CDR3 contains 15 residues. The CDR3 DNA reads as TGTGCCAGCAGCAAATTGATCAGGGTCACCTACGAGCAGTACTTC. Its translation is CASSKLIRVTYEQYF.

The gene calls are TRBV5-1 and TRBJ2-7, with 11 nucleotides matching TRBD1. The J segment lost 3 bases and the V segment lost 0 bases, leaving 8 bases of the junction unmatched. The CDR3 has 17 amino acids. In germline, CDR1 is SGHRS, CDR2 YFSETQ. As DNA, the CDR3 is TGCGCCAGCAGCTTGGATTCGCCGGGGACAGGGGGCTACGAGCAGTACTTC. Translated: CASSLDSPGTGGYEQYF.

This chain connects TRBV2 to TRBJ2-3, with D unclear. The CDR3 sequence is 14 residues long. Germline CDR1 is SNHLY and CDR2 is FYNNEI. Trimming shortened V by 7 bases and J by 0 bases, and 11 bases separated the two germline ends. The CDR3 DNA reads TGTGCCAGCAAAGACGGGCCCAGCACAGATACGCAGTATTTT. Its protein is CASKDGPSTDTQYF.

The rearrangement links TRBV7-2 to TRBJ2-1, with no clear D. The length of the CDR3 is 15 residues. Between the trimmed V and J ends, which lost 2 bases and 1 base, there was a span of 9 bases. Germline values: CDR1 SGHTA, CDR2 FQGNSA. The CDR3 loop reads CASSLMGLSYNEQFF. The CDR3, as DNA: TGTGCCAGCAGCTTAATGGGTCTATCCTACAATGAGCAGTTCTTC.

This clone appeared a single time. This CDR3 is CASSLVGVGGQPQHF. The CDR3 DNA reads TGTGCCAGCAGCTTGGTGGGAGTTGGGGGTCAGCCCCAGCATTTT. The J gene is TRBJ1-5, the V gene TRBV5-8; the D gene is possibly TRBD1 (5 bases). Germline CDR1 is SGHTS and CDR2 is YDEGEE. The CDR3 contains 15 residues. Trimming took off 0 bases at V and 6 bases at J, with 13 bases between the two ends.

This clone was seen a single time. V is TRBV5-4 and J is TRBJ1-1, with 9 bases that match TRBD1. The CDR3 loop spans 14 amino acids. Germline V gene sequence: CDR1 SGHNT, CDR2 YYREEE (reference sequence). V lost 4 bases and J lost 5; bases outside the gene matches: 6. The DNA of the CDR3 is TGTGCCAGCAGCGCGGGACAGGGTGGGACTGAAGCTTTCTTT. Translating it yields CASSAGQGGTEAFF.

The rearrangement joins TRBV19 to TRBJ1-6, with 10 bases aligning to TRBD1. This CDR3 spans 17 amino acids. Per the germline V gene, CDR1 is LNHDA and CDR2 is SQIVND (reference sequence). The J segment lost 7 bases and the V segment lost 5 bases, leaving 11 bases of the junction unmatched. CDR3 bases: TGTGCCAGTAGTTTCGCCGGGACAGGGGCTTCAAATTCACCCCTCCACTTT. This translates into CASSFAGTGASNSPLHF.

CDR3 nucleotides: TGTGCCAGCCGCGAAGCGAGCTCCTATAATTCACCCCTCCACTTT. Translated: CASREASSYNSPLHF. The chain combines TRBV6-1 with TRBJ1-6; the D is unclear. This CDR3 has 15 residues. The germline V gene has CDR1 MNHNS and CDR2 SASEGT. The ends were cut back, 8 bases at V and 0 bases at J, with 11 bases in the middle.

This chain uses TRBV4-1 with TRBJ1-5; weak D call: TRBD1 (6 bases). CDR3 length equals 15 residues. V lost 2 bases and J 8 bases, leaving 16 bases between the germline ends. Germline V gene lookup returns CDR1 MGHRA and CDR2 YSYEKL. The DNA of the CDR3 is TGCGCCAGCAGCCAACAGGGGCAGAAAGGTGAGCCCCAGCATTTT. Protein: CASSQQGQKGEPQHF.

The chain joins TRBV7-9 to TRBJ2-5; D is ambiguous. Deletions cut 5 bases from V and 5 bases from J, with 9 bases between. Germline CDR1 reads SEHNR; CDR2 reads FQNEAQ (reference sequence). This CDR3 has 12 residues. The CDR3 spells CASSAVGETQYF. Written as DNA, the CDR3 is TGTGCCAGCAGCGCGGTAGGGGAGACCCAGTACTTC.

The chain recombines TRBV9 with TRBJ2-1; 9 bases line up with TRBD1. The CDR3 contains 15 residues. The germline CDR1 and CDR2 sequences are SGDLS and YYNGEE. Trimming took 4 bases from V and 3 from J; bases not matched to a gene: 5. The CDR3 spells CASSLGQGSYNEQFF. CDR3 nucleotide sequence: TGTGCCAGCAGCTTGGGACAGGGCAGCTACAATGAGCAGTTCTTC.

This sequence joins TRBV27 and TRBJ2-6; no firm D call. The CDR3 consists of 15 residues. V shed 3 bases and J shed 4 bases, with 10 bases lying between them. Germline CDR1 reads MNHEY; CDR2 reads SMNVEV (reference sequence). CDR3: CASSFGQAGANVLTF. In DNA form, the CDR3 reads TGTGCCAGCAGTTTCGGGCAAGCAGGGGCCAACGTCCTGACTTTC. The full variable domain, its missing parts supplied by reference TRBV27 and TRBJ2-6, is EAQVTQNPRYLITVTGKKLTVTCSQNMNHEYMSWYRQDPGLGLRQIYYSMNVEVTDKGDVPEGYKVSRKEKRNFPLILESPSPNQTSLYFCASSFGQAGANVLTFGAGSRLTVL.

This rearrangement joins TRBV7-3 to TRBJ2-6; 8 bases align to TRBD2. This CDR3 region has 17 residues. The germline V gene encodes CDR1 SGHTA and CDR2 FQGTGA. V lost 4 bases to trimming and J lost 1 base; unmatched junction nucleotides: 6. The CDR3 region has the DNA TGTGCCAGCAGCTCCACCGGGACTAGGTCTGGGGCCAACGTCCTGACTTTC. Its protein product is CASSSTGTRSGANVLTF.

The rearrangement links TRBV19 to TRBJ1-1; no clear D. The CDR3 is 13 amino acids. Germline CDR1 reads LNHDA; CDR2 reads SQIVND (reference sequence). Trimming removed 5 bases from V and 3 bases from J, with 10 bases in between. CDR3 coding DNA: TGTGCCAGTAGTTACCTCGGGTACACTGAAGCTTTCTTT. This codes for CASSYLGYTEAFF.

The rearrangement uses TRBV11-2 and TRBJ1-2, with D perhaps TRBD1 (6 bases). In germline, CDR1 is SGHAT, CDR2 FQNNGV. V lost 4 bases and J 4 bases, leaving 10 bases between the germline ends. The CDR3 length is 13 residues. The CDR3 DNA reads as TGTGCCAGCAGCTCCGACAGGACCTATGGCTACACCTTC. Protein sequence: CASSSDRTYGYTF.

Points on this clone: Additional DNA sequences in this sample encode the identical CDR3. The rearrangement joins TRBV18 to TRBJ1-6; TRBD1 matches 9 bases. Germline lookup yields CDR1 KGHSH and CDR2 LQKENI. The CDR3 runs to 14 residues. J was trimmed by 7 bases and V by 2 bases; bases with no gene match: 0. DNA of the CDR3: TGTGCCAGCTCACCAGGGACAGGGAATTCACCCCTCCACTTT. Amino acid sequence: CASSPGTGNSPLHF.

The gene calls are TRBV7-8 and TRBJ2-1; 7 nucleotides line up with TRBD2. Looked up from germline, CDR1 is SGHVS and CDR2 is FQNEAQ. Trimming cost V 0 bases and J 5 bases; bases outside gene matches: 4. The CDR3 consists of 15 residues. The CDR3 region has the DNA TGTGCCAGCAGCTTAGCGGGGGGGTGGAACAATGAGCAGTTCTTC. This codes for CASSLAGGWNNEQFF.